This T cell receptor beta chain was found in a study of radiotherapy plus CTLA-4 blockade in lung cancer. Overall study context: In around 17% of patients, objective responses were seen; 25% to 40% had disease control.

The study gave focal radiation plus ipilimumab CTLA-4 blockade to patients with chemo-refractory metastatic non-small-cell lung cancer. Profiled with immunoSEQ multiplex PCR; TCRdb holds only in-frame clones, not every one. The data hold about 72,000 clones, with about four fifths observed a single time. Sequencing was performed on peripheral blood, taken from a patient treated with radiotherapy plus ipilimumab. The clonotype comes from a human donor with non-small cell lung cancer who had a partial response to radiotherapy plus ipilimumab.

CDR3 residues: CASEAGTSGTIMDEQYF. In DNA, the CDR3 is TGTGCCAGCGAGGCCGGGACTAGCGGGACGATTATGGACGAGCAGTACTTC. This chain links TRBV25-1 with TRBJ2-7, with 13 bases aligning to TRBD2. The CDR3 totals 17 residues. Trimming removed 8 bases from V and 5 bases from J; junction bases left unmatched: 15. CDR1 is MGHDK, CDR2 SYGVNS, per germline.